One T cell receptor (beta chain) is described in this entry. As yet, its antigen is unknown. The CDR3 is 16 amino acids. V was clipped by 0 bases and J by 0 bases; unmatched bases: 6. CDR1 GTSNPN and CDR2 SVGIG come from the germline V gene (reference sequence). These data belong to a study of T cells in localized non-small cell lung cancer. Study-wide points: Longer overall survival was associated with a higher density of T cells in the blood. There was higher T cell clonality in uninvolved adjacent lung than in tumor, and it was highest there. The tumor had only one region sequenced, so heterogeneity remains possible.

This table comes from immunoSEQ multiplex PCR, and its TCRdb copy is limited to in-frame clones, with some not included. The sample holds about 24,000 clones; 89% are singletons and the top ten take 22%. V usage is TRBV30 and J usage is TRBJ1-1, with 8 bases lining up with TRBD1. Sequenced material: peripheral blood, taken before any cancer treatment. The TCR was taken from a man aged 40 to 70 with stage I squamous cell lung carcinoma. CDR3 amino acids: CAWSVYPGGMNTEAFF. In nucleotides, the CDR3 is TGTGCCTGGAGTGTATATCCAGGGGGCATGAACACTGAAGCTTTCTTT.